This paragraph covers one TCR beta chain sequence. Its antigen is as yet unknown. This specimen comes from a study of OX40 agonist ivuxolimab in advanced cancers. Study in general: Participants, about 83% male, averaged 60 years of age, ranging from about 23 to 85. The study's findings and limits: Low levels of normalized T-cell clonal expansion also appeared in some nonresponders. Average numbers of expanded clones were greater in CD8+ T cells than in CD4+.

This CDR3 spans 11 amino acids. The V and J ends lost 4 bases and 3 bases respectively, with 1 base between them. From germline, CDR1 is LNHDA and CDR2 SQIVND (reference sequence). The data were produced by immunoSEQ multiplex PCR, yet TCRdb's version contains in-frame clones alone and is incomplete. The sample gives over 45,000 clones, approximately 86% of which show up once; 0.85% to 1% is in the top ten. The sequencing here drew on CD4+ or CD8+ T cells sorted from blood, taken in a trial of the OX40 agonist ivuxolimab. This TCR was recovered from an adult with an advanced solid tumor such as melanoma, head and neck, liver or kidney cancer. V gene TRBV19 combines with J gene TRBJ2-4; no firm D call. The DNA for the CDR3 is TGTGCCAGTAGTAACAAAAACATTCAGTACTTC. Its protein product is CASSNKNIQYF.